One and the same sample provided the 29 T cell receptor beta chains below, sequenced in a study of Tregs in tolerant kidney transplant recipients (dated 2019 in TCRdb). Per the publication, the time point label means: blood sample drawn before combined kidney and bone marrow transplant. The library was built by means of the immunoSEQ multiplex PCR assay. TCRdb provides this immuneACCESS table in a form limited to in-frame rearrangements. Some clones are lacking; in checked studies, under half of them reflect an unresolved V gene, and why the rest are absent is not known. The sample table contains roughly 99,000 clones; only one count was recorded for 93% of them. The top ten constitute approximately 0.48% of the sample. The sequenced sample was CD4+ T cells from blood, obtained before the transplant. The source of these receptors is a human donor who received a combined kidney and bone marrow transplant.

This chain links TRBV28 with TRBJ2-5, with 7 positions matching TRBD1. Germline CDR1 MDHEN, CDR2 SYDVKM. The length of the CDR3 is 16 residues. With V trimmed by 6 bases and J by 7 bases, 17 bases remained unmatched. The CDR3 loop is CASSMDRFGPSGTQYF. The CDR3 DNA follows: TGTGCCAGCAGCATGGACAGGTTCGGGCCTAGTGGGACCCAGTACTTC.

The rearrangement uses TRBV5-5 and TRBJ2-7; a possible D gene is TRBD1 (6 bases). The germline CDR1 and CDR2 sequences are SGHKS and YYEKEE (reference sequence). V lost 1 base to trimming and J lost 2 bases, with 16 bases between them. The CDR3 sequence is 16 residues long. The CDR3 loop is CASSLYPPDRPYEQYF. In nucleotides, the CDR3 is TGTGCCAGCAGCTTGTATCCCCCCGACAGGCCCTACGAGCAGTACTTC.

The V call is TRBV7-8, the J call TRBJ2-3; D may be TRBD2 (5 bases). The germline V gene has CDR1 SGHVS and CDR2 FQNEAQ. V lost 1 base, J lost 9 bases, and 11 bases lay in between. The CDR3 runs 13 residues. In nucleotides, the CDR3 is TGTGCCAGCAGCTTAGGGCTAGCCGACACGCAGTATTTT. Protein sequence: CASSLGLADTQYF.

CDR3 amino acids: CASSSGTSLNYGYTF. The CDR3 region has the DNA TGCGCCAGCAGCTCGGGGACAAGCCTTAACTATGGCTACACCTTC. The chain combines TRBV5-1 with TRBJ1-2; D is perhaps TRBD1 (6 bases). The CDR3 loop spans 15 amino acids. The V gene's germline CDR1 is SGHRS and CDR2 YFSETQ. Trimming cost V 3 bases and J 1 base, with 13 bases left between them.

As regards this clone: Within the sample, other DNA sequences also encode this same CDR3. The chain recombines TRBV6-5 with TRBJ1-6; D call uncertain. The V and J ends lost 6 bases and 0 bases respectively, with 9 bases between them. This CDR3 contains 15 residues. CDR1 and CDR2 from the germline V gene are MNHEY and SVGAGI. CDR3 region: CASSRVSSYNSPLHF. CDR3 in DNA: TGTGCCAGCAGCCGGGTTAGCTCCTATAATTCACCCCTCCACTTT.

The count of this clone is one. The chain uses TRBV7-3 and TRBJ2-1, with D possibly being TRBD2 (7 bases). CDR1 is SGHTA, CDR2 FQGTGA, per germline. The CDR3 totals 15 residues. Trimming left V 5 bases short and J 3 bases short, with 14 bases between. The DNA for the CDR3 is TGTGCCAGCAGCCCTGGAGGGGGGGTCTACAATGAGCAGTTCTTC. Translating it yields CASSPGGGVYNEQFF. Full variable domain (missing parts from reference TRBV7-3 and TRBJ2-1): GAGVSQTPSNKVTEKGKYVELRCDPISGHTALYWYRQSLGQGPEFLIYFQGTGAADDSGLPNDRFFAVRPEGSVSTLKIQRTERGDSAVYLCASSPGGGVYNEQFFGPGTRLTVL.

This rearrangement joins TRBV30 to TRBJ2-1; 12 nucleotides line up with TRBD2. The CDR3 contains 13 residues. CDR1 and CDR2 (germline): GTSNPN, SVGIG (reference sequence). The junction had 2 bases not matched to a gene; V was cut back by 7 bases and J by 4 bases. CDR3 sequence (DNA): TGTGCCTTGACTAGCGGGGGTTACAATGAGCAGTTCTTC. Translated: CALTSGGYNEQFF.

The J gene is TRBJ1-6, the V gene TRBV4-3, with 8 bases fitting TRBD1. CDR3 length: 18 amino acids. V shed 0 bases and J 7 bases; nucleotides not matched to a gene: 11. CDR1 and CDR2 from the germline V gene are LGHNA and YSLEER. This CDR3 reads CASSQENRGWGSNSPLHF. For the CDR3, the DNA is TGCGCCAGCAGCCAAGAAAACAGGGGGTGGGGGAGCAATTCACCCCTCCACTTT.

V is TRBV19 and J is TRBJ1-4; a weak D match, TRBD1 (6 bases). Germline V gene sequence: CDR1 LNHDA, CDR2 SQIVND (reference sequence). Trimming pared 1 base from V and 3 bases from J, leaving 18 bases between. There are 18 residues in the CDR3. CDR3 loop: CASSIAGRWTAPNEKLFF. The DNA for the CDR3 is TGTGCCAGTAGTATAGCTGGCAGGTGGACAGCGCCTAATGAAAAACTGTTTTTT. Using reference TRBV19 and TRBJ1-4 for the parts outside the CDR3, the full variable domain is DGGITQSPKYLFRKEGQNVTLSCEQNLNHDAMYWYRQDPGQGLRLIYYSQIVNDFQKGDIAEGYSVSREKKESFPLTVTSAQKNPTAFYLCASSIAGRWTAPNEKLFFGSGTQLSVL.

This chain uses TRBV29-1 with TRBJ1-1, with a possible D match to TRBD1 (6 bases). CDR1 is SQVTM and CDR2 is ANQGSEA in the germline V gene. This CDR3 spans 16 amino acids. Deletions cut 2 bases from V and 0 bases from J, with 16 bases between. In DNA form, the CDR3 reads TGCAGCGTTGAACCAAGACAGGCCAACTTGAACACTGAAGCTTTCTTT. This gives the protein CSVEPRQANLNTEAFF.

The chain combines TRBV4-2 with TRBJ2-7; perhaps TRBD1 as D (6 bases). CDR1 and CDR2 from the germline V gene are LGHNA and YNFKEQ. With 1 base removed from V and 3 bases from J, the gap between germline ends came to 16 bases. The CDR3 has 16 amino acids. CDR3 loop: CASSQVGTRAHYEQYF. CDR3 DNA sequence: TGTGCCAGCAGCCAAGTAGGGACAAGGGCTCACTACGAGCAGTACTTC.

The genes are TRBV27 and TRBJ1-1; no clear D. The germline V and J ends were trimmed by 4 bases and 1 base, with 16 bases remaining between them. CDR1 MNHEY and CDR2 SMNVEV come from the germline V gene (reference sequence). The CDR3 loop spans 16 amino acids. The CDR3 sequence: CASSSLRTIRNTEAFF. CDR3 DNA: TGTGCCAGCAGTTCCCTGAGGACTATCCGGAACACTGAAGCTTTCTTT.

This chain links TRBV7-2 with TRBJ2-5, with a weak D call TRBD1 (7 bases). The V end was cut by 2 bases, the J end by 3 bases, with 10 bases between. This CDR3 spans 14 amino acids. Germline V gene data show CDR1 as SGHTA and CDR2 as FQGNSA. CDR3 nucleotides: TGTGCCAGCAGCTTACAGGGGGGTGAAGAGACCCAGTACTTC. This encodes CASSLQGGEETQYF.

This chain uses TRBV4-3 with TRBJ2-7; TRBD2 aligns across 8 bases. Per the germline V gene, CDR1 is LGHNA and CDR2 is YSLEER. The ends lost 4 bases at V and 4 bases at J; junction bases unmatched: 15. The CDR3 length is 17 residues. CDR3: CASSPRGGPDGYYEQYF. DNA for the CDR3: TGCGCCAGCAGCCCACGGGGGGGGCCTGACGGATATTACGAGCAGTACTTC.

The chain couples TRBV10-3 to TRBJ2-7; 9 positions match TRBD2. The trim removed 5 bases at V and 5 bases at J, leaving 7 bases unmatched. The CDR3 extends over 14 amino acids. CDR1 and CDR2 from the germline V gene are ENHRY and SYGVKD. The CDR3 DNA follows: TGTGCCATCAGTTACTTAGCGGGAGAGGACGAGCAGTACTTC. Translating gives CAISYLAGEDEQYF.

This chain connects TRBV5-1 to TRBJ1-3; a weak D match, TRBD1 (5 bases). This CDR3 contains 17 residues. The V and J ends lost 3 bases and 3 bases respectively, with 19 bases between them. Germline V CDR1 and CDR2: SGHRS, YFSETQ. This CDR3 reads CASSSSAVGGGGNTIYF. The CDR3 DNA is TGCGCCAGCAGCTCCTCCGCCGTCGGGGGGGGTGGAAACACCATATATTTT.

The V and J genes are TRBV7-2 and TRBJ2-5; 7 bases are shared with TRBD2. From germline, CDR1 is SGHTA and CDR2 FQGNSA. V gave up 1 base and J gave up 7 bases; unmatched junction bases: 9. The CDR3 runs to 15 residues. The CDR3 sequence is CASSLVAGEGGTQYF. In DNA, the CDR3 is TGTGCCAGCAGCTTAGTGGCGGGAGAGGGCGGGACCCAGTACTTC.

This chain connects TRBV5-6 to TRBJ2-2, with 10 bases lining up with TRBD1. CDR1 is SGHDT and CDR2 is YYEEEE in the germline V gene. V gave up 4 bases and J gave up 7 bases; unmatched junction bases: 7. The CDR3 extends over 15 amino acids. The DNA of the CDR3 is TGTGCCAGCAGCCGTCCCGGGACAGGGGTCGGGGAGCTGTTTTTT. Protein sequence: CASSRPGTGVGELFF. The full variable domain, with the rest looked up from reference TRBV5-6 and TRBJ2-2, is DAGVTQSPTHLIKTRGQQVTLRCSPKSGHDTVSWYQQALGQGPQFIFQYYEEEERQRGNFPDRFSGHQFPNYSSELNVNALLLGDSALYLCASSRPGTGVGELFFGEGSRLTVL.

The chain combines TRBV2 with TRBJ2-3, with 8 bases aligning to TRBD2. After removal of 4 bases from V and 5 bases from J, the junction contained 8 bases not matched to a gene. The germline gives CDR1 SNHLY, CDR2 FYNNEI. The CDR3 covers 15 residues. The CDR3 DNA is TGTGCCAGCAGTGGGCCTAGCGGGTCGGGAGATACGCAGTATTTT. Its translation is CASSGPSGSGDTQYF.

This clone occurred once. The gene calls are TRBV21-1 and TRBJ2-7; the D call of TRBD2 is as the table states it, not checked on the DNA. TRBV21-1 is a pseudogene segment. The CDR3 covers 18 residues. The CDR3 reads CASSNRLAGGLLSYEQYF. The CDR3 region has the DNA TGTGCCAGCAGCAATCGACTAGCGGGGGGGCTATTGTCCTACGAGCAGTACTTC.

This chain uses TRBV2 with TRBJ1-2; 7 nucleotides line up with TRBD1. CDR3 length: 13 residues. V gave up 6 bases and J gave up 4 bases; unmatched junction bases: 5. Per germline, CDR1 SNHLY and CDR2 FYNNEI. The CDR3 DNA reads as TGTGCCAGCAGCGCGGGACAGTTCTATGGCTACACCTTC. Translating it yields CASSAGQFYGYTF.

The rearrangement links TRBV7-2 to TRBJ2-7, with 8 bases that match TRBD1. The germline CDR1 and CDR2 sequences are SGHTA and FQGNSA. The CDR3 has 13 amino acids. With V trimmed by 5 bases and J by 3 bases, 3 bases remained unmatched. The CDR3 DNA is TGTGCCAGCAGCCTCGACAGGGGCTACGAGCAGTACTTC. Translated: CASSLDRGYEQYF.

J is TRBJ2-5 and V is TRBV30; 8 positions agree with TRBD2. This CDR3 contains 13 residues. Germline V CDR1 and CDR2: GTSNPN, SVGIG (reference sequence). V lost 6 bases, J lost 2 bases, and 5 bases stayed unmatched. CDR3 residues: CACERGLQETQYF. CDR3 sequence (DNA): TGTGCCTGCGAGCGGGGGCTTCAAGAGACCCAGTACTTC.

V and J are TRBV30 and TRBJ2-7; weak D call: TRBD2 (5 bases). V was trimmed by 2 bases and J by 0 bases, leaving 8 bases between them. This CDR3 is 13 amino acids long. Germline V CDR1 and CDR2: GTSNPN, SVGIG (reference sequence). The CDR3, as DNA: TGTGCCTGGAGTAGCGGAACCTCCTACGAGCAGTACTTC. Encoded protein: CAWSSGTSYEQYF.

CDR3 region: CASSQYGGSYNEQFF. For the CDR3, the DNA is TGTGCCAGCAGCCAATATGGTGGGAGTTACAATGAGCAGTTCTTC. The gene calls are TRBV14 and TRBJ2-1, with D perhaps matching TRBD2 (5 bases). Germline V gene sequence: CDR1 SGHDN, CDR2 FVKESK. The germline V and J ends were trimmed by 2 bases and 4 bases, with 12 bases remaining between them. This CDR3 spans 15 amino acids.

The chain couples TRBV7-2 to TRBJ1-3; tentative D call: TRBD1 (5 bases). Germline V lookup: CDR1 SGHTA, CDR2 FQGNSA. The CDR3 is 16 residues long. Between the trimmed V and J ends, which lost 1 base and 2 bases, there was a span of 12 bases. This chain's CDR3 is CASSLGRGLAGNTIYF. The CDR3 region has the DNA TGTGCCAGCAGCTTAGGGAGGGGCTTAGCTGGAAACACCATATATTTT.

This clone appeared once. CDR3 DNA: TGTGCCAGCAGCTTAGTATCTTACGAGCAGTACTTC. Translating it yields CASSLVSYEQYF. The rearrangement uses TRBV11-2 and TRBJ2-7, with no clear D. CDR1 and CDR2 from the germline V gene are SGHAT and FQNNGV. V lost 1 base to trimming and J lost 4 bases, with 5 bases between them. The CDR3 spans 12 residues.

The rearrangement uses TRBV11-3 and TRBJ2-1; the D gene is possibly TRBD1 (5 bases). CDR1 and CDR2 from the germline V gene are SGHNT and YENEEA. V lost 4 bases, J lost 6 bases, and 13 bases lay in between. CDR3 length: 14 residues. CDR3 coding DNA: TGTGCCAGCAGCTCCCGAGGACAAGTCAATGAGCAGTTCTTC. Its protein is CASSSRGQVNEQFF.

The rearrangement uses TRBV5-1 and TRBJ2-5, with 9 bases identical to TRBD2. The ends lost 0 bases at V and 5 bases at J; junction bases unmatched: 8. The CDR3 totals 16 residues. Germline V gene data show CDR1 as SGHRS and CDR2 as YFSETQ. The CDR3 region has the DNA TGCGCCAGCAGCTTGGATGGCCTAGCGGGGATGGAGACCCAGTACTTC. This translates into CASSLDGLAGMETQYF.